Listed below are T cell receptor beta chains from one sample, sequenced in a study of human CD8 memory T cell subsets. TCRdb reprocessed the 5' RACE reads, with one entry per CDR3 protein and no DNA. This repertoire includes almost 5,500 distinct CDR3 sequences. Sequencing used CD8+ effector memory T cells (TEM) sorted from PBMCs. The source of these receptors is a human donor in good health. The CDR3 runs from the conserved cysteine through the conserved F or W. Only part of the rows carry a size: once, few, many, or a class if the clone is expanded.

CDR3 protein: CASSEQGQGTYYYGYTF; clone size: .; V gene: TRBV2; J gene: TRBJ1-2
CDR3 protein: CASSQRTDEQYF; clone size: .; V gene: TRBV4-1; J gene: TRBJ2-7
CDR3 protein: CASSLPQGPTLNYGYTF; clone size: .; V gene: TRBV7-6; J gene: TRBJ1-2
CDR3 protein: CASSFGAQGDSPLHF; clone size: .; V gene: TRBV12-3/TRBV12-4; J gene: TRBJ1-6
CDR3 protein: CASRREGRADTQYF; clone size: .; V gene: TRBV28; J gene: TRBJ2-3
CDR3 protein: CATRTGYRQETQYF; clone size: .; V gene: TRBV28; J gene: TRBJ2-5
CDR3 protein: CASSQDVDVNTEAFF; clone size: .; V gene: TRBV4-1; J gene: TRBJ1-1
CDR3 protein: CASSFGPDRNDEQFF; clone size: .; V gene: TRBV11-3; J gene: TRBJ2-1
CDR3 protein: CASSLGGSEQFF; clone size: medium-sized; V gene: TRBV7-8; J gene: TRBJ2-1
CDR3 protein: CASSPDGGQATDTQYF; clone size: medium-sized; V gene: TRBV18; J gene: TRBJ2-3
CDR3 protein: CASSSGGSNYEQYF; clone size: .; V gene: TRBV10-2; J gene: TRBJ2-7
CDR3 protein: CASSQVGGAKNIQYF; clone size: .; V gene: TRBV3-1; J gene: TRBJ2-4
CDR3 protein: CASSQDYTGGGHYEQYF; clone size: medium-sized; V gene: TRBV3-1; J gene: TRBJ2-7
CDR3 protein: CASSLEAGARSEQFF; clone size: medium-sized; V gene: TRBV7-9; J gene: TRBJ2-1
CDR3 protein: CSASSGETYEQFF; clone size: .; V gene: TRBV20-1; J gene: TRBJ2-1
CDR3 protein: CASSQDFPPTGRSQRETQYF; clone size: .; V gene: TRBV4-2; J gene: TRBJ2-5
CDR3 protein: CASSLVPESSYNEQFF; clone size: .; V gene: TRBV7-8; J gene: TRBJ2-1
CDR3 protein: CSVRREVTEAFF; clone size: medium-sized; V gene: TRBV20-1; J gene: TRBJ1-1
CDR3 protein: CASSRDFIGEVTGELFF; clone size: .; V gene: TRBV5-6; J gene: TRBJ2-2
CDR3 protein: CASSPRPLGPMNTEAFF; clone size: .; V gene: TRBV7-8; J gene: TRBJ1-1
CDR3 protein: CASSLAQGGPQETQYF; clone size: .; V gene: TRBV5-1; J gene: TRBJ2-5
CDR3 protein: CASSVGRAYEQYF; clone size: .; V gene: TRBV2; J gene: TRBJ2-7
CDR3 protein: CASSEHPSGTYNEQFF; clone size: .; V gene: TRBV2; J gene: TRBJ2-1
CDR3 protein: CASSFVRGHEQYF; clone size: medium-sized; V gene: TRBV12-3/TRBV12-4; J gene: TRBJ2-7
CDR3 protein: CASSPGDEQFF; clone size: .; V gene: TRBV18; J gene: TRBJ2-1
CDR3 protein: CASRRTSGSLETQYF; clone size: .; V gene: TRBV10-2; J gene: TRBJ2-5
CDR3 protein: CASSETESGELFF; clone size: .; V gene: TRBV6-4; J gene: TRBJ2-2
CDR3 protein: CASRANSGAFYEQYF; clone size: large; V gene: TRBV2; J gene: TRBJ2-7
CDR3 protein: CASSTGSSLNEQFF; clone size: medium-sized; V gene: TRBV7-3; J gene: TRBJ2-1
CDR3 protein: CASSLAGGYNEQFF; clone size: .; V gene: TRBV2; J gene: TRBJ2-1
CDR3 protein: CASSLLRERTYNEQFF; clone size: .; V gene: TRBV7-2; J gene: TRBJ2-1
CDR3 protein: CASSPTGTGGVWGSDTQYF; clone size: .; V gene: TRBV7-6; J gene: TRBJ2-3
CDR3 protein: CATREEEGTEAFF; clone size: medium-sized; V gene: TRBV24-1; J gene: TRBJ1-1
CDR3 protein: CASSLVGLSSGPLGEQFF; clone size: .; V gene: TRBV7-2; J gene: TRBJ2-1
CDR3 protein: CSARAWREEGEQFF; clone size: .; V gene: TRBV20-1; J gene: TRBJ2-1
CDR3 protein: CASSFGGTQETQYF; clone size: .; V gene: TRBV7-3; J gene: TRBJ2-5
CDR3 protein: CASSFSGLRPGNTIYF; clone size: .; V gene: TRBV12-3/TRBV12-4; J gene: TRBJ1-3
CDR3 protein: CASSLGVNEQFF; clone size: medium-sized; V gene: TRBV7-9; J gene: TRBJ2-1
CDR3 protein: CSTGGAYNEQFF; clone size: .; V gene: TRBV2; J gene: TRBJ2-1
CDR3 protein: CASSQTGFAEAFF; clone size: .; V gene: TRBV6-5; J gene: TRBJ1-1
CDR3 protein: CASSSETGQETQYF; clone size: medium-sized; V gene: TRBV6-9; J gene: TRBJ2-5
CDR3 protein: CASSLAGTSGGYEQYF; clone size: medium-sized; V gene: TRBV5-1; J gene: TRBJ2-7
CDR3 protein: CATSDDGTSVYYNEQFF; clone size: .; V gene: TRBV24-1; J gene: TRBJ2-1
CDR3 protein: CASSVAGGQETQYF; clone size: .; V gene: TRBV9; J gene: TRBJ2-5
CDR3 protein: CASSPGQGGTDTQYF; clone size: .; V gene: TRBV28; J gene: TRBJ2-3
CDR3 protein: CASSFNTRFSSYEQYF; clone size: .; V gene: TRBV5-1; J gene: TRBJ2-7
CDR3 protein: CASSQEPGAGPDTQYF; clone size: .; V gene: TRBV4-2; J gene: TRBJ2-3
CDR3 protein: CASSPWMGSTDTQYF; clone size: .; V gene: TRBV12-3/TRBV12-4; J gene: TRBJ2-3
CDR3 protein: CATTLAGGQLLYF; clone size: .; V gene: TRBV27; J gene: TRBJ2-7
CDR3 protein: CASSASGTYNEQFF; clone size: hyperexpanded; V gene: TRBV28; J gene: TRBJ2-1
CDR3 protein: CASSFTGSFSYEQYF; clone size: .; V gene: TRBV11-1; J gene: TRBJ2-7